This T cell receptor beta chain was identified in a study of T cell repertoires in cytomegalovirus infection. At the level of the study: Indications came from public TCR beta signatures; they pointed to CMV infection and to a matching HLA type.

About this clonotype: What it recognizes is unknown.

TCRdb fed the reads into MiXCR, producing one record per CDR3 protein. The sample carries under 500,000 distinct CDR3 sequences, about two fifths recorded once. Germline loops: CDR1 MGHRA, CDR2 YSYEKL. V was clipped by 0 bases and J by 3 bases, with 14 bases between them. The CDR3 loop spans 16 amino acids. This clonotype was obtained from a human donor in good health (CMV status not recorded). Some clones in this sample may be carry-over from other donors' samples. The material sequenced was cultured PBMCs, taken from culture after CMV antigen stimulation. The chain employs TRBV4-1 and TRBJ1-2, with D possibly being TRBD1 (5 bases). CDR3 DNA: TGCGCCAGCAGCCAAGAGGGTGGCGGGGCAGACTATGGCTACACCTTC. Its protein product is CASSQEGGGADYGYTF.